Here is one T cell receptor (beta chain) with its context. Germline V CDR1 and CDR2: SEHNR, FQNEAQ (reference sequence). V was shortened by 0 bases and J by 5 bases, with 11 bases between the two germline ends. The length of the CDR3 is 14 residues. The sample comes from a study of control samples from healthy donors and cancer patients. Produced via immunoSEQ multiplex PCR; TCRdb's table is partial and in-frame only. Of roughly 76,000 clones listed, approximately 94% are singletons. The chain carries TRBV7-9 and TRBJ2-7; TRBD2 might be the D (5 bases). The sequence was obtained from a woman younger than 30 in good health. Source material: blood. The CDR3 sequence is CASSLASGIDEQYF. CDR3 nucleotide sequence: TGTGCCAGCAGCTTAGCTTCGGGGATCGACGAGCAGTACTTC.